Listed below are T cell receptor beta chains from one sample, sequenced in a study of Ad26.COV2.S vaccination and SARS-CoV-2 variants. TCRdb's copy holds only in-frame clones and misses some; the assay was immunoSEQ multiplex PCR. This sample has 450,000 to 550,000 clones; about 88% occur once, and the top ten carry 1.5% to 2%. The material was peripheral blood, obtained in a trial of Ad26.COV2.S vaccine versus placebo. The receptors stem from a person aged 18-60 years who received the Ad26.COV2.S COVID-19 vaccine or a placebo. CDR3s include the opening cysteine and the closing phenylalanine or tryptophan. Fields, in order: CDR3 DNA, CDR3 protein, J gene, V gene, clone size, D gene. The D gene is left open where the match is weak. Not every row has a clone size; where given, it reads once, few, many or a size class.

DNA: TGTGCCAGTAGTATTTACAGGGGAGAGACCCAGTACTTC
CDR3: CASSIYRGETQYF
J: TRBJ2-5
V: TRBV19
size: -
D: TRBD1

DNA: TGTGCCAGCAGCAGGGGCTTGGAGACCCAGTACTTC
CDR3: CASSRGLETQYF
J: TRBJ2-5
V: TRBV5-4
size: once
D: -

DNA: TGTGCCAGCAGTTACTCGATTTTAGGGCATCAGCCCCAGCATTTT
CDR3: CASSYSILGHQPQHF
J: TRBJ1-5
V: TRBV6-2/TRBV6-3
size: -
D: -

DNA: TGTGCCACCAGCAGGGAGGGACGGACTAATGGCTACACCTTC
CDR3: CATSREGRTNGYTF
J: TRBJ1-2
V: TRBV15
size: -
D: -

DNA: TGTGCCAGCAGCCCGACGACAGGGAACACTGAAGCTTTCTTT
CDR3: CASSPTTGNTEAFF
J: TRBJ1-1
V: TRBV7-9
size: -
D: -

DNA: TGTGCCACCAGCAGAGATCCAGCTGGGGCCAAAAACATTCAGTACTTC
CDR3: CATSRDPAGAKNIQYF
J: TRBJ2-4
V: TRBV15
size: -
D: -

DNA: TGTGCCAGCAGCTCGGAGGGAGAGACCCAGTACTTC
CDR3: CASSSEGETQYF
J: TRBJ2-5
V: TRBV7-2
size: once
D: -

DNA: TGTGCCAGCAGCGCACCGACAGGGTTTCCTTTCTCTGGAAACACCATATATTTT
CDR3: CASSAPTGFPFSGNTIYF
J: TRBJ1-3
V: TRBV9
size: -
D: TRBD1

DNA: TGTGCCAGCAGCGTCGAGGGGGTAGGGGAGACCCAGTACTTC
CDR3: CASSVEGVGETQYF
J: TRBJ2-5
V: TRBV9
size: -
D: -

DNA: TGCGCCAGCAGCTGGGGGGGACTAGAAGCAGATACGCAGTATTTT
CDR3: CASSWGGLEADTQYF
J: TRBJ2-3
V: TRBV5-1
size: -
D: TRBD2

DNA: TGTGCCAGCAGCCAAGATACTAGCGGAGATACGCAGTATTTT
CDR3: CASSQDTSGDTQYF
J: TRBJ2-3
V: TRBV3-1/TRBV3-2
size: -
D: TRBD2

DNA: TGTGCCAGCAGCTTGCAGAAGGGGGCCTCCTACAATGAGCAGTTCTTC
CDR3: CASSLQKGASYNEQFF
J: TRBJ2-1
V: TRBV5-8
size: -
D: TRBD1

DNA: TGTGCCACCAGTGTCGGACCAGGGGCTGGACACATTCAGTACTTC
CDR3: CATSVGPGAGHIQYF
J: TRBJ2-4
V: TRBV24-1
size: once
D: -

DNA: TGTGCCAGCAGTATACTAGCGGGAGGGCCGGAGACCCAGTACTTC
CDR3: CASSILAGGPETQYF
J: TRBJ2-5
V: TRBV2
size: -
D: TRBD2

DNA: TGTGCCGAGGCACAGCGCACAGATACGCAGTATTTT
CDR3: CAEAQRTDTQYF
J: TRBJ2-3
V: TRBV2
size: few
D: -

DNA: TGTGCCAGCAGCTTAACCGGGAATTCACCCCTCCACTTT
CDR3: CASSLTGNSPLHF
J: TRBJ1-6
V: TRBV11-1
size: -
D: -

DNA: TGCGCCAGCAGCTTGGTTGGTGCCGGGACTAGCGTGGTCGGGGAGCTGTTTTTT
CDR3: CASSLVGAGTSVVGELFF
J: TRBJ2-2
V: TRBV5-1
size: -
D: TRBD2

DNA: TGTGCCAGCAGCCCAGACCGGAGCTCCTACAATGAGCAGTTCTTC
CDR3: CASSPDRSSYNEQFF
J: TRBJ2-1
V: TRBV6-5
size: -
D: -

DNA: TGTGCCAGCAGTCTGCGGGGCTACAATGAGCAGTTCTTC
CDR3: CASSLRGYNEQFF
J: TRBJ2-1
V: TRBV6-5
size: once
D: -

DNA: TGTGCCAGCAGCTTAGTCTACACCCCGGAGCTGTTTTTT
CDR3: CASSLVYTPELFF
J: TRBJ2-2
V: TRBV11-2
size: -
D: -